The table lists the clone carrying this T cell receptor beta chain with a few counts. This sample is part of a study of chemoradiotherapy in HPV16-positive cancers. TCRdb's copy holds only in-frame clones and misses some; the assay was immunoSEQ multiplex PCR. The sample consists of 3,500 to 5,500 clones, almost 90% of them appearing once. This CDR3 has 13 amino acids. In germline, CDR1 is MNHNS, CDR2 SASEGT. The V gene lost 1 base and the J gene lost 10 bases, with 13 bases spanning the gap. The clonotype comes from a human donor with HPV-associated anogenital cancer. The chain couples TRBV6-1 to TRBJ1-2; no clear D. This sample was obtained from a patient who underwent chemoradiotherapy. The CDR3 loop is CASSEVPRVDYTF. In nucleotides, the CDR3 is TGTGCCAGCAGTGAAGTCCCCCGTGTCGACTACACCTTC.